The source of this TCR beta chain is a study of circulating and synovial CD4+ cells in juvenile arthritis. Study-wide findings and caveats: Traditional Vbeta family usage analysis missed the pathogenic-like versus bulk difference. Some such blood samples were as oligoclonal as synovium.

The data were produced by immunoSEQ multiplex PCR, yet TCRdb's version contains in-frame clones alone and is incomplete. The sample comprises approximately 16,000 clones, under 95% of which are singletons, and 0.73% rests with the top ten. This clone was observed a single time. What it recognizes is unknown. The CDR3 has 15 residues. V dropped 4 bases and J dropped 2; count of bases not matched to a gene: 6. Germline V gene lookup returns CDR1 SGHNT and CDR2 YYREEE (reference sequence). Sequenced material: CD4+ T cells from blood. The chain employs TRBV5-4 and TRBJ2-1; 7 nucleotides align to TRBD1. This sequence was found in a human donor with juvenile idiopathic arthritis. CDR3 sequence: CASSPRQGTYNEQFF. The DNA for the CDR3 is TGTGCCAGCAGCCCCCGACAGGGCACCTACAATGAGCAGTTCTTC.